Below are 30 T cell receptor beta chains sequenced from a single sample in a study of cytomegalovirus exposure and HLA in healthy donors. Clones were read by immunoSEQ multiplex PCR, and TCRdb kept only the in-frame ones, dropping some. Altogether about 170,000 clones are present, roughly nine tenths being singletons, with the ten largest covering 5.5% to 6%. The sequenced sample consisted of PBMCs. These receptors came from a woman aged 25 to 45 in good health and CMV-seronegative.

This chain joins TRBV27 and TRBJ2-3; TRBD1 is a possible D gene (6 bases). The length of the CDR3 is 14 residues. Germline CDR1 and CDR2: MNHEY and SMNVEV (reference sequence). V lost 5 bases, J lost 4 bases, and 13 bases lay in between. CDR3 residues: CASSGLSGADTQYF. The CDR3 coding sequence is TGTGCCAGCAGTGGACTCTCAGGGGCAGATACGCAGTATTTT.

The CDR3 nucleotides are TGTGCCAGCAGCGGCCTTTTTTCGCAGGGAGACGAAAAACTGTTTTTT. Translating gives CASSGLFSQGDEKLFF. This chain joins TRBV4-2 and TRBJ1-4; D is perhaps TRBD1 (5 bases). This CDR3 has 16 residues. The germline V and J ends were trimmed by 5 bases and 8 bases, with 21 bases remaining between them. Germline assignment: CDR1 LGHNA and CDR2 YNFKEQ.

The V gene is TRBV4-1, the J gene TRBJ2-7; D might be TRBD2 (6 bases). The CDR3 runs 14 residues. Germline CDR1 and CDR2: MGHRA and YSYEKL. Trimming stripped 0 bases from V and 3 bases from J, with 9 bases between. The CDR3 is CASSQDRGYYEQYF. In DNA, the CDR3 is TGCGCCAGCAGCCAAGACCGGGGGTACTACGAGCAGTACTTC.

The genes are TRBV7-9 and TRBJ2-2; D gene uncertain. The V and J ends lost 1 base and 1 base respectively, with 7 bases between them. CDR1 and CDR2 (germline): SEHNR, FQNEAQ (reference sequence). The CDR3 spans 15 residues. This CDR3 is CASSLVARNTGELFF. The CDR3 nucleotides are TGTGCCAGCAGCTTAGTCGCAAGGAACACCGGGGAGCTGTTTTTT.

The chain combines TRBV11-3 with TRBJ2-1; the D gene is possibly TRBD2 (6 bases). Germline CDR1 is SGHNT and CDR2 is YENEEA. This CDR3 region has 16 residues. V lost 1 base and J lost 5, with 15 bases in between. The CDR3 loop is CASSLAGLSPDNEQFF. The CDR3 nucleotides are TGTGCCAGCAGCTTAGCGGGACTCTCACCTGACAATGAGCAGTTCTTC.

The rearrangement joins TRBV7-3 to TRBJ2-3; D gene ambiguous. Trimming took 0 bases from V and 2 from J, leaving 6 bases between them. In germline, CDR1 is SGHTA, CDR2 FQGTGA. This CDR3 contains 14 residues. CDR3 loop: CASSLTGSTDTQYF. Here the CDR3 DNA reads TGTGCCAGCAGCTTAACAGGGTCCACAGATACGCAGTATTTT.

This clone showed up just once. The chain has TRBV2 and TRBJ2-1; D remains unclear. Germline CDR1 and CDR2: SNHLY and FYNNEI. The CDR3 has 15 residues. The CDR3 spells CANSGLGPSYNEQFF. In DNA form, the CDR3 reads TGTGCTAACAGTGGTTTAGGGCCATCCTACAATGAGCAGTTCTTC.

This chain's CDR3 is CASSMLGAEAFF. The CDR3 DNA follows: TGTGCCAGTAGTATGCTCGGGGCTGAAGCTTTCTTT. This sequence joins TRBV19 and TRBJ1-1; D gene uncertain. Germline V gives CDR1 LNHDA, CDR2 SQIVND (reference sequence). The CDR3 spans 12 residues. V shed 3 bases and J shed 6 bases, with 8 bases lying between them. Supplemented by reference TRBV19 and TRBJ1-1, the full variable domain reads DGGITQSPKYLFRKEGQNVTLSCEQNLNHDAMYWYRQDPGQGLRLIYYSQIVNDFQKGDIAEGYSVSREKKESFPLTVTSAQKNPTAFYLCASSMLGAEAFFGQGTRLTVV.

The V gene is TRBV11-2, the J gene TRBJ2-1; 10 bases align to TRBD2. The CDR3 runs 15 residues. The germline V gene encodes CDR1 SGHAT and CDR2 FQNNGV. The J segment lost 8 bases and the V segment lost 5 bases, leaving 9 bases of the junction unmatched. This CDR3 reads CASSVTSGAWDEQFF. CDR3 sequence (DNA): TGTGCCAGCAGCGTCACTAGCGGGGCCTGGGATGAGCAGTTCTTC.

The chain employs TRBV27 and TRBJ2-7, with 7 positions matching TRBD1. CDR1 is MNHEY and CDR2 is SMNVEV in the germline V gene (reference sequence). V was clipped by 5 bases and J by 4 bases; unmatched bases: 14. This CDR3 contains 16 residues. CDR3 residues: CASSPILGQEGYEQYF. CDR3 nucleotides: TGTGCCAGCAGTCCCATCCTCGGACAGGAAGGATACGAGCAGTACTTC.

This clone has only one observation. A junction boundary mismatches the germline segment, possibly from a read error. V and J are TRBV25-1 and TRBJ1-6; 11 bases map to TRBD1. The V gene's germline CDR1 is MGHDK and CDR2 SYGVNS. The CDR3 runs to 16 residues. Here the CDR3 DNA reads TGTGCCAGCAGTGATATTGGACAGGGGGCTAATCCACCCCTCCACTTT. Translation: CASSDIGQGANPPLHF. The complete variable domain, with remaining parts taken from reference TRBV25-1 and TRBJ1-6, reads EADIYQTPRYLVIGTGKKITLECSQTMGHDKMYWYQQDPGMELHLIHYSYGVNSTEKGDLSSESTVSRIRTEHFPLTLESARPSHTSQYLCASSDIGQGANPPLHFGNGTRLTVT.

The CDR3 DNA follows: TGTGCCAGCAGTTTCCTCCGGGGGGCCACAGATACGCAGTATTTT. Translation gives CASSFLRGATDTQYF. The chain combines TRBV27 with TRBJ2-3; maybe TRBD2 (7 bases). V was clipped by 3 bases and J by 2 bases, with 12 bases between them. Germline V gene lookup returns CDR1 MNHEY and CDR2 SMNVEV (reference sequence). The CDR3 consists of 15 residues.

This chain joins TRBV7-8 and TRBJ1-2; D is perhaps TRBD1 (5 bases). V dropped 1 base and J dropped 2 bases, with 23 bases sitting between them. CDR3 length: 19 residues. Germline loops: CDR1 SGHVS, CDR2 FQNEAQ. The CDR3 here is CASSLEVGTYFRLNYGYTF. The CDR3 DNA is TGTGCCAGCAGCTTAGAGGTCGGGACCTACTTCCGCCTCAACTATGGCTACACCTTC.

The genes are TRBV7-8 and TRBJ1-5; D is possibly TRBD1 (6 bases). V lost 1 base, J lost 0 bases, and 22 bases lay in between. The CDR3 covers 20 residues. Germline loops: CDR1 SGHVS, CDR2 FQNEAQ. The CDR3 protein is CASSLGQVSWGGYSNQPQHF. The CDR3, as DNA: TGTGCCAGCAGCTTAGGACAGGTTTCGTGGGGTGGGTATAGCAATCAGCCCCAGCATTTT. The whole variable domain, remainder taken from reference TRBV7-8 and TRBJ1-5, is GAGVSQSPRYKVAKRGQDVALRCDPISGHVSLFWYQQALGQGPEFLTYFQNEAQLDKSGLPSDRFFAERPEGSVSTLKIQRTQQEDSAVYLCASSLGQVSWGGYSNQPQHFGDGTRLSIL.

CDR3 nucleotide sequence: TGTGCCAGTAGTCTCAGGACAGGGCGAGGGGGTAGCAATCAGCCCCAGCATTTT. Translated: CASSLRTGRGGSNQPQHF. The chain links TRBV19 to TRBJ1-5; TRBD1 aligns across 8 bases. CDR1 and CDR2 (germline): LNHDA, SQIVND (reference sequence). V lost 5 bases and J lost 0; bases outside the gene matches: 12. The CDR3 has 18 amino acids.

The gene calls are TRBV5-6 and TRBJ1-1, with D possibly matching TRBD1 (6 bases). The CDR3 sequence is 17 residues long. V was clipped by 0 bases and J by 0 bases, with 15 bases between them. Germline V gene data show CDR1 as SGHDT and CDR2 as YYEEEE. The CDR3 is CASSLASRGRLNTEAFF. CDR3 in DNA: TGTGCCAGCAGCTTGGCCAGCAGGGGTCGGCTGAACACTGAAGCTTTCTTT.

The CDR3 coding sequence is TGTGCCAGCAGCTTAGGTTTGGGCAATGAGCAGTTCTTC. It yields the protein CASSLGLGNEQFF. The chain recombines TRBV11-2 with TRBJ2-1; D not certain. The CDR3 covers 13 residues. The V gene's germline CDR1 is SGHAT and CDR2 FQNNGV. Trimming removed 1 base at V and 6 bases at J, with 7 bases between.

The rearrangement links TRBV6-5 to TRBJ2-7, with D perhaps TRBD2 (6 bases). Germline V gene data show CDR1 as MNHEY and CDR2 as SVGAGI. This CDR3 region has 14 residues. V lost 5 bases and J lost 4, with 15 bases in between. The CDR3 spells CASSPPTSSYEQYF. CDR3 in DNA: TGTGCCAGCAGTCCCCCCACTAGCTCGTACGAGCAGTACTTC.

The chain links TRBV6-5 to TRBJ2-7, with D tentatively TRBD1 (5 bases). CDR1 and CDR2 (germline): MNHEY, SVGAGI. The CDR3 length is 14 residues. The V and J ends lost 5 bases and 3 bases respectively, with 14 bases between them. The CDR3 protein is CASSQGGSGYEQYF. The CDR3 DNA follows: TGTGCCAGCAGTCAGGGCGGCTCGGGCTACGAGCAGTACTTC.

V usage is TRBV6-1 and J usage is TRBJ2-1; D is ambiguous. This CDR3 has 11 amino acids. CDR1 and CDR2 (germline): MNHNS, SASEGT. V lost 10 bases and J lost 15, with 19 bases in between. CDR3 sequence (DNA): TGTGCCACCCGACCAGCAGGATTGGCGTTCTTC. Translating gives CATRPAGLAFF.

This chain connects TRBV11-1 to TRBJ2-3; D unclear. Trimming pared 2 bases from V and 0 bases from J, leaving 6 bases between. The germline V gene encodes CDR1 SGHAT and CDR2 FQDESV (reference sequence). The CDR3 is made up of 14 amino acids. CDR3 amino acids: CASSLSWSTDTQYF. Here the CDR3 DNA reads TGTGCCAGCAGCTTATCATGGAGCACAGATACGCAGTATTTT.

The chain couples TRBV4-1 to TRBJ2-2; 13 bases are a match to TRBD2. Germline assignment: CDR1 MGHRA and CDR2 YSYEKL. The CDR3 is made up of 16 amino acids. V lost 2 bases, J lost 10 bases, and 7 bases stayed unmatched. The CDR3 DNA follows: TGCGCCAGCAGCCAAAGACATACTAGCGGGAGGGCGGAGCTGTTTTTT. It codes for CASSQRHTSGRAELFF.

CDR3 nucleotide sequence: TGTGCCAGCAGTTATTCAGTGAACACTGAAGCTTTCTTT. This gives the protein CASSYSVNTEAFF. The chain links TRBV6-6 to TRBJ1-1; no definite D call. Trimming cost V 3 bases and J 0 bases, with 5 bases left between them. The CDR3 extends over 13 amino acids. CDR1 is MNHNY and CDR2 is SVGAGI in the germline V gene (reference sequence).

This chain links TRBV6-5 with TRBJ1-4; D remains ambiguous. CDR3 length equals 13 residues. The ends were cut back, 2 bases at V and 6 bases at J, with 7 bases in the middle. CDR1 is MNHEY, CDR2 SVGAGI, per germline. CDR3 coding DNA: TGTGCCAGCAGTTACCGGAACCATGAAAAACTGTTTTTT. Translating gives CASSYRNHEKLFF.

This chain uses TRBV7-2 with TRBJ1-2; D unresolved. Germline CDR1 SGHTA, CDR2 FQGNSA. This CDR3 has 15 amino acids. Trimming left V 4 bases short and J 4 bases short, with 16 bases between. This CDR3 is CASSSSAPSGYGYTF. The CDR3 bases are TGTGCCAGCAGCTCCAGCGCCCCCTCGGGCTATGGCTACACCTTC.

J is TRBJ1-2 and V is TRBV27; no clear D. Trimming pared 3 bases from V and 2 bases from J, leaving 10 bases between. The CDR3 covers 14 residues. Germline loops: CDR1 MNHEY, CDR2 SMNVEV (reference sequence). The CDR3 bases are TGTGCCAGCAGTTTCATCGGAACAAACTATGGCTACACCTTC. Translated, it gives CASSFIGTNYGYTF.

This clone came up once. The chain employs TRBV27 and TRBJ2-1, with D uncertain. CDR1 and CDR2 (germline): MNHEY, SMNVEV (reference sequence). This CDR3 is built from 18 residues. V dropped 8 bases and J dropped 8 bases, with 31 bases sitting between them. The CDR3 is CASAKPQGSVAAFDEQFF. The CDR3 coding sequence is TGTGCCAGCGCCAAACCCCAAGGGTCGGTTGCGGCCTTCGATGAGCAGTTCTTC.

The CDR3 nucleotides read TGCGCCAGCAGTCAGCCGGTCCCCGGGGAGCTGTTTTTT. As protein: CASSQPVPGELFF. The chain joins TRBV4-1 to TRBJ2-2; D is unclear. Germline CDR1 reads MGHRA; CDR2 reads YSYEKL. This CDR3 is built from 13 residues. V lost 6 bases, J lost 6 bases, and 11 bases lay in between.

The rearrangement uses TRBV19 and TRBJ2-2, with D possibly matching TRBD1 (5 bases). Germline V CDR1 and CDR2: LNHDA, SQIVND (reference sequence). V lost 7 bases and J 0 bases, leaving 18 bases between the germline ends. The CDR3 length is 17 residues. CDR3 protein: CASTHDSGIPNTGELFF. Written as DNA, the CDR3 is TGTGCCAGTACCCATGACTCAGGGATCCCGAACACCGGGGAGCTGTTTTTT. The whole variable domain, remainder taken from reference TRBV19 and TRBJ2-2, is DGGITQSPKYLFRKEGQNVTLSCEQNLNHDAMYWYRQDPGQGLRLIYYSQIVNDFQKGDIAEGYSVSREKKESFPLTVTSAQKNPTAFYLCASTHDSGIPNTGELFFGEGSRLTVL.

The rearrangement links TRBV4-1 to TRBJ1-5; D may be TRBD1 (5 bases). This CDR3 is 15 amino acids long. V dropped 3 bases and J dropped 0 bases, with 9 bases sitting between them. Germline assignment: CDR1 MGHRA and CDR2 YSYEKL. This CDR3 reads CASSQADSSNQPQHF. The DNA for the CDR3 is TGCGCCAGCAGCCAGGCAGACAGTAGCAATCAGCCCCAGCATTTT.